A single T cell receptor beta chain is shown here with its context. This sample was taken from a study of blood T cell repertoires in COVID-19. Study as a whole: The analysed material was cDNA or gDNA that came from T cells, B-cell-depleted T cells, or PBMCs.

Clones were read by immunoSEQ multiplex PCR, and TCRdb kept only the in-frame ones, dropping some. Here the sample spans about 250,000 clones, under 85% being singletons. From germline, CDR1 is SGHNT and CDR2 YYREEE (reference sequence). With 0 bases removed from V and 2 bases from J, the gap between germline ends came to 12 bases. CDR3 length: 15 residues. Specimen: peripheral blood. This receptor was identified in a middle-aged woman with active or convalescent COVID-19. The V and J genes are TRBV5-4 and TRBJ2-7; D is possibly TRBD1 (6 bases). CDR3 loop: CASSLGQADAYEQYF. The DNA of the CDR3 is TGTGCCAGCAGCTTGGGACAGGCCGACGCCTACGAGCAGTACTTC.